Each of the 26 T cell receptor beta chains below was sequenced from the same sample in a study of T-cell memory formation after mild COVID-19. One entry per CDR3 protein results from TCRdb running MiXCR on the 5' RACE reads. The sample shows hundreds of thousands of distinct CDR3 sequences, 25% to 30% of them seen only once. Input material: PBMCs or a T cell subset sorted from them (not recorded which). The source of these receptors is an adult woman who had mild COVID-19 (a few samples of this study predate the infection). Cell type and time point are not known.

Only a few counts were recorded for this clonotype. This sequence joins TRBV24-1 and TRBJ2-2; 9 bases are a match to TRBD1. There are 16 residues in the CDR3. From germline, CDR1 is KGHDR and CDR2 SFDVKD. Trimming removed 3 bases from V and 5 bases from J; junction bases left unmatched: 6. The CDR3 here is CATSDPGTGRTGELFF. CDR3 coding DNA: TGTGCCACCAGTGATCCCGGGACAGGGAGGACCGGGGAGCTGTTTTTT.

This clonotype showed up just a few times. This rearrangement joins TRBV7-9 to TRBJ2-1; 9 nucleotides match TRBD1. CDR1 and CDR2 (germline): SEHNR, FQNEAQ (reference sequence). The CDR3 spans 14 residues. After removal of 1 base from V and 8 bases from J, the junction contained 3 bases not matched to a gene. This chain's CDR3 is CASSLGDRDDEQFF. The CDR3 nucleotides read TGTGCCAGCAGCTTAGGGGACAGGGACGATGAGCAGTTCTTC.

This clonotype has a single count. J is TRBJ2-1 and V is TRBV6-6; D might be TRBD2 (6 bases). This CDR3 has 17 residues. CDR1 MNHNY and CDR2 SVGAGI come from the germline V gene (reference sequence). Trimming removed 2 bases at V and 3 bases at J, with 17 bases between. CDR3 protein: CASSYPWGSGVYNEQFF. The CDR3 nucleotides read TGTGCCAGCAGTTACCCGTGGGGTAGCGGAGTCTACAATGAGCAGTTCTTC.

As DNA, the CDR3 is TGTGCCGCACGGACTAGCGGGGGTTTTGATACGCAGTATTTT. It encodes CAARTSGGFDTQYF. The chain links TRBV2 to TRBJ2-3, with 13 bases fitting TRBD2. Germline CDR1 reads SNHLY; CDR2 reads FYNNEI. The CDR3 covers 14 residues. Losses at the gene ends were 11 bases for V and 6 bases for J; bases not matched to a gene: 8.

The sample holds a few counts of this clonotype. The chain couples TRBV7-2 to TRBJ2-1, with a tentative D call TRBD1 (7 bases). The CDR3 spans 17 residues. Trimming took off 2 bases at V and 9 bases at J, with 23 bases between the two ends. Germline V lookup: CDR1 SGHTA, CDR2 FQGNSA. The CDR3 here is CASSLSESGGAGGEQFF. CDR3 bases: TGTGCCAGCAGCTTATCGGAGAGCGGAGGGGCAGGGGGTGAGCAGTTCTTC.

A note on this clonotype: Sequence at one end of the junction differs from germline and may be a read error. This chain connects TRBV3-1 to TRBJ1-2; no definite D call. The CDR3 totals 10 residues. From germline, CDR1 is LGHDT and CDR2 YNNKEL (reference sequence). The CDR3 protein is CASSQVVVAF. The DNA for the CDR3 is TGTGCCAGCAGCCAAGTTGTCGTTGCCTTC.

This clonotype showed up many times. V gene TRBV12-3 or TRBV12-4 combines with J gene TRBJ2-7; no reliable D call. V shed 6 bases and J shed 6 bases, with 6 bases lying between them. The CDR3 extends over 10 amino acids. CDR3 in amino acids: CASRRCEQYF. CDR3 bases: TGTGCCAGCAGACGCTGCGAGCAGTACTTC.

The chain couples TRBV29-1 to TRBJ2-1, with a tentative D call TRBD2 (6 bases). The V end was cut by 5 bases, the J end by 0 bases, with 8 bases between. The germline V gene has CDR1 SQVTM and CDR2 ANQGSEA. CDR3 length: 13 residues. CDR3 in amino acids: CSVRRDSYNEQFF. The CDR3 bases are TGCAGCGTTAGGAGGGACTCCTACAATGAGCAGTTCTTC.

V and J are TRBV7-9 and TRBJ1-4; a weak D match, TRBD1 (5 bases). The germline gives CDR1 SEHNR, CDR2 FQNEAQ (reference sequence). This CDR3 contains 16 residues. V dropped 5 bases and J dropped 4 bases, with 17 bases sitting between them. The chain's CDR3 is CASSALNRRLNEKLFF. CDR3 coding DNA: TGTGCCAGCAGCGCGCTGAACAGGAGGCTTAATGAAAAACTGTTTTTT. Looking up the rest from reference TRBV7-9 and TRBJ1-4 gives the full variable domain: DTGVSQNPRHKITKRGQNVTFRCDPISEHNRLYWYRQTLGQGPEFLTYFQNEAQLEKSRLLSDRFSAERPKGSFSTLEIQRTEQGDSAMYLCASSALNRRLNEKLFFGSGTQLSVL.

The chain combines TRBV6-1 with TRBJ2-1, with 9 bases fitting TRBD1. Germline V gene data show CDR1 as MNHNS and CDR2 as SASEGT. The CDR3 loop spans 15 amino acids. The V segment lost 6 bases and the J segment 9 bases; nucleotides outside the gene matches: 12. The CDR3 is CASSETPGTGSEQFF. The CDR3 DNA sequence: TGTGCCAGCAGCGAGACACCGGGGACAGGGAGTGAGCAGTTCTTC.

The CDR3 spells CASSEARTGVDEQYF. The CDR3 region has the DNA TGTGCCAGCAGTGAAGCTCGGACAGGTGTGGACGAGCAGTACTTC. This chain connects TRBV2 to TRBJ2-7, with TRBD1 identical over 7 bases. The V and J ends lost 0 bases and 5 bases, in that order; junction bases with no gene match: 7. The CDR3 length is 15 residues. In germline, CDR1 is SNHLY, CDR2 FYNNEI.

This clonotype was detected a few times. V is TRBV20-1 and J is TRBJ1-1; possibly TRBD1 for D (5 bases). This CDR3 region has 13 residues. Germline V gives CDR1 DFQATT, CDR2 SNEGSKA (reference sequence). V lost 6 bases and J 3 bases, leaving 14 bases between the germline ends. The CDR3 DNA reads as TGCAGTGCGAGCAGTGGGGGAGACACTGAAGCTTTCTTT. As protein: CSASSGGDTEAFF.

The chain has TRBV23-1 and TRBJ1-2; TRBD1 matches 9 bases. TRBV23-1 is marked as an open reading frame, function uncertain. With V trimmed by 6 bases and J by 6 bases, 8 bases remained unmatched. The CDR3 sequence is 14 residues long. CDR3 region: CASSRRTGDDGYTF. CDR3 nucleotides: TGCGCCAGCAGCCGCCGGACAGGGGACGATGGCTACACCTTC.

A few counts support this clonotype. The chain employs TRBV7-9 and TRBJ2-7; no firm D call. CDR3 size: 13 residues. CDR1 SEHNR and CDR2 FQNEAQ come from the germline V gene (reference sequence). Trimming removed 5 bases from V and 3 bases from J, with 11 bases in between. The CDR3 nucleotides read TGTGCCAGCAGCCCACCTAGTTTCTACGAGCAGTACTTC. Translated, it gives CASSPPSFYEQYF.

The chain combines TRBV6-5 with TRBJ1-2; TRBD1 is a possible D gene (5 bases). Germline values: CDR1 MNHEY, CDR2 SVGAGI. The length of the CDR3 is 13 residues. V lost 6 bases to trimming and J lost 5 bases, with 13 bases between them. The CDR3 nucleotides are TGTGCCAGCAGAAGGGCAGGGTTATATGGCTACACCTTC. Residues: CASRRAGLYGYTF.

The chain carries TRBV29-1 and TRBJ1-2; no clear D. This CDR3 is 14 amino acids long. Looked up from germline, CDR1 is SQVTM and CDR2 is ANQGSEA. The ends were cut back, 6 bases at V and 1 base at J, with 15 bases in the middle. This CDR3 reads CSVPSPRNNYGYTF. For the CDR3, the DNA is TGCAGCGTCCCCTCTCCGCGGAATAACTATGGCTACACCTTC.

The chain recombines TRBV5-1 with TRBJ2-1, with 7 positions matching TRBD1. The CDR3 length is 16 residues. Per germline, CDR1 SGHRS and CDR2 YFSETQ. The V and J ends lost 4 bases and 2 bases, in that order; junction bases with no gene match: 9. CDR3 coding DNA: TGCGCCAGCAGCAGCGGTCGACAGGGCCCCTACAATGAGCAGTTCTTC. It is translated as CASSSGRQGPYNEQFF.

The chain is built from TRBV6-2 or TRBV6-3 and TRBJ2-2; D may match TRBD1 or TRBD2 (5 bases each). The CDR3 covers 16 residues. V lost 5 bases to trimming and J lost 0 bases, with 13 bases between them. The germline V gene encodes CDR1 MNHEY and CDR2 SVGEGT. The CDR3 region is CASSTTGTTNTGELFF. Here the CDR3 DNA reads TGTGCCAGCAGTACCACCGGGACGACGAACACCGGGGAGCTGTTTTTT.

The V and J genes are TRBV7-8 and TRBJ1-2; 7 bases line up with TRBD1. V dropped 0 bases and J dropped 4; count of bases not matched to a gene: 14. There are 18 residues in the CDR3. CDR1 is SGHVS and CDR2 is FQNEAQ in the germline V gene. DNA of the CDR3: TGTGCCAGCAGCTTAGCGATCACAGGGGCCCTATCCCCCTATGGCTACACCTTC. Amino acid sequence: CASSLAITGALSPYGYTF.

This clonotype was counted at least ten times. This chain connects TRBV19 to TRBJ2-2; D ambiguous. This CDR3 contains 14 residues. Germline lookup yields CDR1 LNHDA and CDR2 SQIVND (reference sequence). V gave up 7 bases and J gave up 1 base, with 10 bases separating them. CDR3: CASNSLGNTGELFF. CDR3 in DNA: TGTGCCAGTAATTCACTGGGGAACACCGGGGAGCTGTTTTTT. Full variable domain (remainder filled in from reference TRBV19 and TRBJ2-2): DGGITQSPKYLFRKEGQNVTLSCEQNLNHDAMYWYRQDPGQGLRLIYYSQIVNDFQKGDIAEGYSVSREKKESFPLTVTSAQKNPTAFYLCASNSLGNTGELFFGEGSRLTVL.

The CDR3 spells CASSLEGAHSYEQYF. The DNA of the CDR3 is TGCGCCAGCAGCTTGGAAGGGGCCCACTCCTACGAGCAGTACTTC. The V and J genes are TRBV5-1 and TRBJ2-7, with a weak D call TRBD1 (5 bases). Germline-derived CDR1 and CDR2 are SGHRS and YFSETQ. V was trimmed by 0 bases and J by 0 bases, leaving 10 bases between them. CDR3 length equals 15 residues.

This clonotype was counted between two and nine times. The chain's CDR3 is CASSWGETYGYTF. Here the CDR3 DNA reads TGTGCCAGCAGTTGGGGGGAAACCTATGGCTACACCTTC. The chain combines TRBV6-5 with TRBJ1-2; tentatively, D is TRBD1 (5 bases). The CDR3 is 13 amino acids. Trimming took 4 bases from V and 4 from J, leaving 10 bases between them. CDR1 and CDR2 from the germline V gene are MNHEY and SVGAGI.

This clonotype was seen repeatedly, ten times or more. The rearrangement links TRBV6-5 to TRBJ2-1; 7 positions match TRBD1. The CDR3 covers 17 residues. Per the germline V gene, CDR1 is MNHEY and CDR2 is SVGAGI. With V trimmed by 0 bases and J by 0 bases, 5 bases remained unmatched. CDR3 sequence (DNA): TGTGCCAGCAGTTACTCAGGGACAGCCCGCTCCTACAATGAGCAGTTCTTC. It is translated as CASSYSGTARSYNEQFF.

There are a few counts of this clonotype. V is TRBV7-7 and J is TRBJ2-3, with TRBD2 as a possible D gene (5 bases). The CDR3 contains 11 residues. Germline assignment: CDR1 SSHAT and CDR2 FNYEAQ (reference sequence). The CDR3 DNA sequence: TGTGCTACGGGGAGAGGCGATGCGCAGTATTTT. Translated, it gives CATGRGDAQYF.

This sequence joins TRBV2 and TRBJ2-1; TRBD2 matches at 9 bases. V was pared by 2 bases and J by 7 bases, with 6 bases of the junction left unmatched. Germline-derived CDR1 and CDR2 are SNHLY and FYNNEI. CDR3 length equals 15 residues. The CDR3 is CASSELAGVGNEQFF. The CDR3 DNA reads TGTGCCAGCAGTGAATTAGCGGGAGTGGGGAATGAGCAGTTCTTC.

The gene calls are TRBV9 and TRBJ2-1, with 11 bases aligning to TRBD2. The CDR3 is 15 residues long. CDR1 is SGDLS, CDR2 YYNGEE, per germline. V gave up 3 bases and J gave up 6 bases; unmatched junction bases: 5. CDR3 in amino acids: CASSATSGSPNEQFF. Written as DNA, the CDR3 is TGTGCCAGCAGCGCCACTAGCGGGAGTCCCAATGAGCAGTTCTTC.